The clone carrying this TCR beta chain came up a few times. Its antigen remains unknown. The sample is drawn from a study of T cells in Graves' hyperthyroidism and ophthalmopathy. The CDR3 regions of TCR beta were amplified from RNA transcripts. HTBI primers drove first-round RT-PCR of the TCR CDR3. TCRdb reanalysed the multiplex PCR reads using MiXCR and keeps one entry per CDR3 protein. The data show approximately 590,000 distinct CDR3 sequences, with about a sixth seen just once and 7.3% held by the top ten. Study results and caveats: Blood also contained most expanded thyroid clonotypes above 0.001.

V lost 5 bases to trimming and J lost 9 bases, with 14 bases between them. This CDR3 region has 13 residues. The V gene's germline CDR1 is SNHLY and CDR2 FYNNEI. Used for diagnoses were clinical symptoms, serum thyroxine and TRAb, thyroid ultrasound and orbital computed tomography. The sequence derives from a woman in her twenties or thirties with Graves' hyperthyroidism. The chain has TRBV2 and TRBJ2-1; no reliable D call. Sample: blood. The CDR3 coding sequence is TGTGCCAGCAGTCCAACCTCGACGGGTGAGCAGTTCTTC. Translated, it gives CASSPTSTGEQFF.